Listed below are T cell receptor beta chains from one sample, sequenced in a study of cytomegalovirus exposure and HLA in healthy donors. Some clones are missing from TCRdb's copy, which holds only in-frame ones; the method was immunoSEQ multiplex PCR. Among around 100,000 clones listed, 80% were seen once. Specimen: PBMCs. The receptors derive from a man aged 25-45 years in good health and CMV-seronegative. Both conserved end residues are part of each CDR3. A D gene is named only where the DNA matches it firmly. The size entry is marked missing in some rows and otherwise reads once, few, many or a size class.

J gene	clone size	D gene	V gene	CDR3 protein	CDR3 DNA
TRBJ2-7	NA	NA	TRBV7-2	CASSFGQGGSYEQYF	TGTGCCAGCAGCTTCGGGCAGGGAGGTTCCTACGAGCAGTACTTC
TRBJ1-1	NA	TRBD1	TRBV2	CASNRGETGLLITEAFF	TGTGCCTCGAACCGAGGGGAGACAGGGCTTTTAATCACTGAAGCTTTCTTT
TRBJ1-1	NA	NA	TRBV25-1	CASSEWRGSGTEAFF	TGTGCCAGCAGTGAGTGGAGGGGCTCGGGCACTGAAGCTTTCTTT
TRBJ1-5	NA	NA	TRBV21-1	CASSKSNWTGKEDQPQHF	TGTGCCAGCAGCAAATCGAATTGGACAGGTAAAGAGGATCAGCCCCAGCATTTT
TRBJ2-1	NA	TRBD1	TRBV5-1	CASSLSRNLFRTGTLRSYNEQFF	TGCGCCAGCAGCTTATCCCGCAACTTGTTTCGGACAGGGACATTAAGGTCCTACAATGAGCAGTTCTTC
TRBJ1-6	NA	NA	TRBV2	CASSPGNSPLHF	TGTGCCAGCAGTCCAGGAAATTCACCCCTCCACTTT
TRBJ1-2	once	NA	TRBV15	CANQEGGDGYTF	TGTGCCAACCAGGAGGGTGGTGATGGCTACACCTTC
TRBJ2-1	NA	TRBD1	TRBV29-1	CSVRQGISYNEQFF	TGCAGCGTTCGACAGGGGATCTCCTACAATGAGCAGTTCTTC
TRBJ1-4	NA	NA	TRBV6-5	CASSRGDEKLFF	TGTGCCAGCAGCCGGGGGGATGAAAAACTGTTTTTT
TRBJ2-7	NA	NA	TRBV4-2	CASSQDSEQYF	TGTGCCAGCAGCCAAGATAGCGAGCAGTACTTC
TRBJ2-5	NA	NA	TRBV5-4	CASSPGQTKETQYF	TGTGCCAGCAGCCCAGGACAGACCAAAGAGACCCAGTACTTC
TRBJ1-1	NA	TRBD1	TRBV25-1	CASSESIPTGANTEAFF	TGTGCCAGCAGTGAATCAATCCCCACAGGGGCGAATACTGAAGCTTTCTTT
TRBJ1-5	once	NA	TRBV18	CASSSLSGPDNQPQHF	TGTGCCAGCTCATCATTGTCAGGGCCGGACAATCAGCCCCAGCATTTT
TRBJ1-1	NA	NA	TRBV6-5	CASKLDRISEAFF	TGTGCCAGCAAGCTAGACCGGATAAGTGAAGCTTTCTTT
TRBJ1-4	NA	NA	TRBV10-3	CAISEVAGSTNEKLFF	TGTGCCATCAGTGAGGTTGCGGGGTCCACTAATGAAAAACTGTTTTTT
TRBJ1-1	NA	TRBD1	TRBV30	CAWSTGGQTEAFF	TGTGCCTGGAGTACAGGGGGCCAGACTGAAGCTTTCTTT
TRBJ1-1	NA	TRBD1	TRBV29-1	CSVTTGTANTEAFF	TGCAGCGTAACTACCGGGACAGCGAACACTGAAGCTTTCTTT
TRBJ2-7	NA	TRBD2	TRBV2	CASSQGLAGFSYEQYF	TGTGCCAGCAGTCAGGGACTAGCGGGATTTTCCTACGAGCAGTACTTC
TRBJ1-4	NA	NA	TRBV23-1	CASSQSTGQWREKLFF	TGCGCCAGCAGTCAATCTACAGGACAGTGGAGAGAAAAACTGTTTTTT
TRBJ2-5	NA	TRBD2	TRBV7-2	CASSLAASGGQETQYF	TGTGCCAGCAGCTTAGCGGCTAGCGGGGGGCAAGAGACCCAGTACTTC
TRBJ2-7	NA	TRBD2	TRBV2	CASNLAGGPYEQYF	TGTGCCAGCAACCTAGCGGGGGGGCCCTACGAGCAGTACTTC
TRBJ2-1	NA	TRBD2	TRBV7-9	CASSSLRTGTSLNNEQFF	TGTGCCAGCAGCTCCCTACGCACCGGGACTAGCCTCAACAATGAGCAGTTCTTC
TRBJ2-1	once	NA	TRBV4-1	CASSQVRVSGEFF	TGCGCCAGCAGCCAAGTGAGAGTCTCCGGGGAGTTCTTC
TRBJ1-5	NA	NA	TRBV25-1	CASSAIGHQPQHF	TGTGCCAGCAGTGCTATAGGACACCAGCCCCAGCATTTT
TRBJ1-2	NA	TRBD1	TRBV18	CASSPRLDRANYGYTF	TGTGCCAGCTCACCACGATTGGACAGGGCTAACTATGGCTACACCTTC
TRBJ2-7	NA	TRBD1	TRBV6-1	CASRVLDRGNEQYF	TGTGCCAGCAGGGTCCTGGACAGGGGCAACGAGCAGTACTTC
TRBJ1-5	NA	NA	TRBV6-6	CASTPGAGNQPQHF	TGTGCCAGCACCCCTGGGGCGGGCAATCAGCCCCAGCATTTT
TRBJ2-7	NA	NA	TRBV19	CASSMGSGGRQQYF	TGTGCCAGTAGTATGGGATCAGGAGGGAGGCAGCAGTACTTC
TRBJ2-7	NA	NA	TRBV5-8	CASSWTDRINF	TGTGCCAGCAGCTGGACTGACAGGATCAATTTC
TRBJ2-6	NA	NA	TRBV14	CASSRQASGANVLTF	TGTGCCAGCAGTAGACAGGCCTCTGGGGCCAACGTCCTGACTTTC
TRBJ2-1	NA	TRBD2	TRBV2	CASSGTSFDEQFF	TGTGCCAGCAGTGGGACTAGCTTCGATGAGCAGTTCTTC
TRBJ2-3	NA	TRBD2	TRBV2	CASSDRSGGADTQYF	TGTGCCAGCAGTGATAGGAGCGGGGGGGCAGATACGCAGTATTTT
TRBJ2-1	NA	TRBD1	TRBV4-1	CASSQDQGAYNEQFF	TGCGCCAGCAGCCAAGACCAGGGGGCCTACAATGAGCAGTTCTTC
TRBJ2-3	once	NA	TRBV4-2	CASSQERGNSDTQYF	TGTGCCAGCAGCCAAGAAAGGGGGAACTCAGATACGCAGTATTTT
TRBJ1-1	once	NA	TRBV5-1	CASSSRERLDTEAFF	TGCGCCAGCAGCAGCAGGGAACGGTTAGACACTGAAGCTTTCTTT
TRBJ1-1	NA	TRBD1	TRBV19	CASSIFPGTGSSEAFF	TGTGCCAGTAGTATATTTCCCGGGACAGGCAGCTCTGAAGCTTTCTTT
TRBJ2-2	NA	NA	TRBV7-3	CASSSTRTGELFF	TGTGCCAGCAGTTCAACTCGAACCGGGGAGCTGTTTTTT
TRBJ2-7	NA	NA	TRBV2	CASRPGRGTAYEQYF	TGTGCCAGCAGACCAGGCAGGGGTACGGCCTACGAGCAGTACTTC
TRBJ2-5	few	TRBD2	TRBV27	CASSSAGGLGETQYF	TGTGCCAGCAGTTCAGCGGGGGGACTAGGGGAGACCCAGTACTTC
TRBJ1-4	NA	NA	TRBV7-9	CASSRSPNEKLFF	TGTGCCAGCAGCCGTAGTCCTAATGAAAAACTGTTTTTT
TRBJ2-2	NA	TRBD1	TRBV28	CASSQSSLWTGGRTGELFF	TGTGCCAGCAGTCAATCCAGCCTTTGGACAGGGGGAAGGACCGGGGAGCTGTTTTTT
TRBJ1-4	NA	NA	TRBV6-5	CASSYSGSEKLFF	TGTGCCAGCAGTTACTCCGGTAGCGAAAAACTGTTTTTT
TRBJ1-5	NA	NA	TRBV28	CASSFLQGSGNQPQHF	TGTGCCAGCAGTTTCCTCCAGGGGTCTGGCAATCAGCCCCAGCATTTT
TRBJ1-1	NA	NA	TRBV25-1	CASSGVGVNTEAFF	TGTGCCAGCAGTGGGGTCGGGGTGAACACTGAAGCTTTCTTT
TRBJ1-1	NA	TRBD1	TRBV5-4	CASSLPTGANSMAEAFF	TGTGCCAGCAGCTTGCCGACAGGGGCGAATAGTATGGCTGAAGCTTTCTTT
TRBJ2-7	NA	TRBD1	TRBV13	CASSAQGSKDEQYF	TGTGCCAGCAGCGCACAGGGGAGTAAGGACGAGCAGTACTTC
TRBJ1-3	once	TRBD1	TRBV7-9	CASSSGPWDRGSGNTIYF	TGTGCCAGCAGCTCGGGTCCCTGGGACAGGGGCTCTGGAAACACCATATATTTT
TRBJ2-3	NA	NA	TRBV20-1	CSASIADTQYF	TGCAGTGCTAGCATAGCAGATACGCAGTATTTT
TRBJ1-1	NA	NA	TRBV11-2	CASTPSNTYTEAFF	TGTGCCAGCACCCCCTCCAACACATACACTGAAGCTTTCTTT
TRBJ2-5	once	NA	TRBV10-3	CAISERGAQETQYF	TGTGCCATCAGTGAACGGGGGGCCCAAGAGACCCAGTACTTC
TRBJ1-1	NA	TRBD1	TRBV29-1	CSVETGGWTEAFF	TGCAGCGTTGAAACAGGGGGCTGGACTGAAGCTTTCTTT
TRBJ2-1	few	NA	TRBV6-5	CASSYRGPSGNEQFF	TGTGCCAGCAGTTACAGAGGTCCCTCGGGCAATGAGCAGTTCTTC
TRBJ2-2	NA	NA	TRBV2	CASSRGLGTGELFF	TGTGCCAGCAGCCGAGGTTTGGGCACCGGGGAGCTGTTTTTT
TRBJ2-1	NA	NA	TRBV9	CASSVDPTRNEQFF	TGTGCCAGCAGCGTAGACCCCACGAGGAATGAGCAGTTCTTC
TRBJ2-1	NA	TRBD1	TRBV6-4	CASSMKQGAYNEQFF	TGTGCCAGCAGTATGAAACAGGGGGCCTACAATGAGCAGTTCTTC
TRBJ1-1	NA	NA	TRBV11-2	CASSSPTQGGAFF	TGTGCCAGCAGTTCTCCTACTCAGGGAGGTGCTTTCTTT
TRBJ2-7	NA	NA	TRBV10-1	CASSDYYEQYF	TGCGCCAGCAGCGACTACTACGAGCAGTACTTC